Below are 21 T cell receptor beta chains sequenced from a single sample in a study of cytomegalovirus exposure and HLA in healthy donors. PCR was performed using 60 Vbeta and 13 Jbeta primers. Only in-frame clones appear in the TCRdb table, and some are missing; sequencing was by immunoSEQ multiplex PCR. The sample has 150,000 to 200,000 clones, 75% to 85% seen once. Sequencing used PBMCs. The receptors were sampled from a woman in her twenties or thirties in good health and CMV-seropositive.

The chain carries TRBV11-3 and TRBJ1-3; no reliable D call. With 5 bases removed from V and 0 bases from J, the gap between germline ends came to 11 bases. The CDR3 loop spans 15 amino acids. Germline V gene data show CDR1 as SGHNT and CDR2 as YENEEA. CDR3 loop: CASSPFESSGNTIYF. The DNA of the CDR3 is TGTGCCAGCAGCCCTTTCGAGAGCTCTGGAAACACCATATATTTT.

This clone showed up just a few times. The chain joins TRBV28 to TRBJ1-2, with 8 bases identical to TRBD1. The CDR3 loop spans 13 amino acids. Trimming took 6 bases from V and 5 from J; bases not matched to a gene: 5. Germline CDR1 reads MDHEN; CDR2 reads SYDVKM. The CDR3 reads CASSGQGYYGYTF. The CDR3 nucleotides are TGTGCCAGCAGCGGACAGGGTTATTATGGCTACACCTTC.

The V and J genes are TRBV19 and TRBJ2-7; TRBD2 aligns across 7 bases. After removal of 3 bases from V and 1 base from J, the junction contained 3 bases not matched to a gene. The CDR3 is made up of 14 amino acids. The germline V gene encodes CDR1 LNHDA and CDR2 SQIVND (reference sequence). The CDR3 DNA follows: TGTGCCAGTAGTATGAGGACTAGTTCCTACGAGCAGTACTTC. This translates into CASSMRTSSYEQYF.

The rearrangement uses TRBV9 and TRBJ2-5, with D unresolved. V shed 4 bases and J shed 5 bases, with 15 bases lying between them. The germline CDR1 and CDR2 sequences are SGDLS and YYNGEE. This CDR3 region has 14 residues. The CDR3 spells CASSPESRMETQYF. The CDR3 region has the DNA TGTGCCAGCAGCCCCGAGAGTAGAATGGAGACCCAGTACTTC.

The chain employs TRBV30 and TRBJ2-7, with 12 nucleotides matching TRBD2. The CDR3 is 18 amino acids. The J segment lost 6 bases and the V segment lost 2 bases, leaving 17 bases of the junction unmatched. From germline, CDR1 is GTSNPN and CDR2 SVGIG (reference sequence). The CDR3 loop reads CAWSQTSGRPKTTVEQYF. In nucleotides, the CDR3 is TGTGCCTGGAGTCAGACTAGCGGGAGACCCAAAACGACGGTCGAGCAGTACTTC. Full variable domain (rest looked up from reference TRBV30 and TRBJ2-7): SQTIHQWPATLVQPVGSPLSLECTVEGTSNPNLYWYRQAAGRGLQLLFYSVGIGQISSEVPQNLSASRPQDRQFILSSKKLLLSDSGFYLCAWSQTSGRPKTTVEQYFGPGTRLTVT.

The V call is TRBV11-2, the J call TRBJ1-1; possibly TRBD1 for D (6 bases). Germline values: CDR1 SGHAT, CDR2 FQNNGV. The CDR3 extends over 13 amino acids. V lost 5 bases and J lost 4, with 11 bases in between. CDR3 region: CASSPRGITEAFF. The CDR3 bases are TGTGCCAGCAGCCCGAGGGGGATCACTGAAGCTTTCTTT.

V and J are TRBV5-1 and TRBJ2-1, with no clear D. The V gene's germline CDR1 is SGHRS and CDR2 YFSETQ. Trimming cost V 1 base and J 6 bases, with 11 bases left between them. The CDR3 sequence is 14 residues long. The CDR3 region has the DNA TGCGCCAGCAGCTTGATTGGCACCCCCAATGAGCAGTTCTTC. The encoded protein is CASSLIGTPNEQFF.

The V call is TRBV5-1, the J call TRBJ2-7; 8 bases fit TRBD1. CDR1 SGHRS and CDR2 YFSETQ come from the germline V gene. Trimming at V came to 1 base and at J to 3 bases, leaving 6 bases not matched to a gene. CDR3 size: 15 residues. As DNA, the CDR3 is TGCGCCAGCAGCTTGCGAACAGGGGGTAACTACGAGCAGTACTTC. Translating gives CASSLRTGGNYEQYF.

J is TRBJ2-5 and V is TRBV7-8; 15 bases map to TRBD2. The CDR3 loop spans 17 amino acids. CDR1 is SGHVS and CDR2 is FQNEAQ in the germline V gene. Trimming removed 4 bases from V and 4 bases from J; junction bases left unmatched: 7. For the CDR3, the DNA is TGTGCCAGCAGCTGGACCTCGGGACTAGCGGGAGGAGAGACCCAGTACTTC. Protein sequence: CASSWTSGLAGGETQYF.

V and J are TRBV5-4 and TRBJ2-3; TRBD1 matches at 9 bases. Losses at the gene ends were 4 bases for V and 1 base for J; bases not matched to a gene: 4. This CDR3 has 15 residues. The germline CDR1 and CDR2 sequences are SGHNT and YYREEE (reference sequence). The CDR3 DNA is TGTGCCAGCAGCCGGAGGGACAGGGGCACAGATACGCAGTATTTT. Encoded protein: CASSRRDRGTDTQYF.

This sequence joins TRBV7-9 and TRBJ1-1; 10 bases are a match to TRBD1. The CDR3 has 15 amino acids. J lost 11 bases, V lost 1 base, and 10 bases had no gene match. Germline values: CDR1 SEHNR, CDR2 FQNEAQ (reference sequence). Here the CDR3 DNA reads TGTGCCAGCAGCTTAGTAGGACAGGGGGAGGATAAGGCTTTCTTT. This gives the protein CASSLVGQGEDKAFF.

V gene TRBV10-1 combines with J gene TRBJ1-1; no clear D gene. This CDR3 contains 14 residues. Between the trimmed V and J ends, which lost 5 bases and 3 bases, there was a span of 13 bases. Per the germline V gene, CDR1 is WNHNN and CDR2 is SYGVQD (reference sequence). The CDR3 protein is CASSQRGGYTEAFF. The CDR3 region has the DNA TGCGCCAGCAGTCAGCGTGGTGGCTACACTGAAGCTTTCTTT.

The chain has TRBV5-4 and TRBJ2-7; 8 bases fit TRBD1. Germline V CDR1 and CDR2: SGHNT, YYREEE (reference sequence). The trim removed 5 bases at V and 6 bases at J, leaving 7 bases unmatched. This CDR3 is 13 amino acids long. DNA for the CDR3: TGTGCCAGCAGTCCCGACAGGGGAGGCGAGCAGTACTTC. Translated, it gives CASSPDRGGEQYF.

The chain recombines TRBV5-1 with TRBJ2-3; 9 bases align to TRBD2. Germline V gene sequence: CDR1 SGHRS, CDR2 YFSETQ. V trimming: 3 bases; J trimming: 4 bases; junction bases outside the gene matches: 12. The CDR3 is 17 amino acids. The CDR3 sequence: CASSSWAGLATSDTQYF. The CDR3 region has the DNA TGCGCCAGCAGCTCCTGGGCGGGACTAGCAACATCAGATACGCAGTATTTT. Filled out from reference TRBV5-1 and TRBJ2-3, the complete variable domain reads KAGVTQTPRYLIKTRGQQVTLSCSPISGHRSVSWYQQTPGQGLQFLFEYFSETQRNKGNFPGRFSGRQFSNSRSEMNVSTLELGDSALYLCASSSWAGLATSDTQYFGPGTRLTVL.

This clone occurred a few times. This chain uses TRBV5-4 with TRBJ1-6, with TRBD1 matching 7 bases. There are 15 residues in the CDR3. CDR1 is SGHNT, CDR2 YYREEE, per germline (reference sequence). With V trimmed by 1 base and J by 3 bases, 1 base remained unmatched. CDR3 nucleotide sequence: TGTGCCAGCAGCTTGAACAGGGGCTATAATTCACCCCTCCACTTT. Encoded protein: CASSLNRGYNSPLHF.

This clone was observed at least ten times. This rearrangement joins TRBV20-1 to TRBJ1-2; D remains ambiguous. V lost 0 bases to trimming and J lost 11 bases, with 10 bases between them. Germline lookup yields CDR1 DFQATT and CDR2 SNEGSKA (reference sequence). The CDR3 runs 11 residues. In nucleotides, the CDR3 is TGCAGTGCTAGAGATCGATCCACTTACACCTTC. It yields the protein CSARDRSTYTF.

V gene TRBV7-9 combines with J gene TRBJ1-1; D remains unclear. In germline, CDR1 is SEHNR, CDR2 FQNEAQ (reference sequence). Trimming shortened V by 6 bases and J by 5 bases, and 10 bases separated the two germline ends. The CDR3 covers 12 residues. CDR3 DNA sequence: TGTGCCAGCAGGAGGGTAGGGACTGAAGCTTTCTTT. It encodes CASRRVGTEAFF.

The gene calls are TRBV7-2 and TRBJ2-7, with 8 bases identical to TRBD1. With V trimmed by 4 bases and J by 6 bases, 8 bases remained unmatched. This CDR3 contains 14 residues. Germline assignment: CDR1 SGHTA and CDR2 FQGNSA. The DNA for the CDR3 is TGTGCCAGCAGCTATGACAGGGGTAGCGGCGAGCAGTACTTC. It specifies CASSYDRGSGEQYF.

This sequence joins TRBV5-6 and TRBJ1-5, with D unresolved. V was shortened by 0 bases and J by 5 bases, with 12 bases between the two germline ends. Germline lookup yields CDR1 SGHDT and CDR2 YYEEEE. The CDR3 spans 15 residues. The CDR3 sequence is CASSLGPRRDQPQHF. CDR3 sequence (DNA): TGTGCCAGCAGCTTGGGACCCCGGAGGGATCAGCCCCAGCATTTT.

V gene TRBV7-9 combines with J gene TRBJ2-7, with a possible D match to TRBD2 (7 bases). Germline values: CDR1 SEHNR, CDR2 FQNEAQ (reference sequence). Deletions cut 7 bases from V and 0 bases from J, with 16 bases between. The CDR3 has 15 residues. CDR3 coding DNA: TGTGCCAGCACCTCCGAAGGGGGGGCCTCCTACGAGCAGTACTTC. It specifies CASTSEGGASYEQYF. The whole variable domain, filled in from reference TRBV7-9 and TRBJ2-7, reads DTGVSQNPRHKITKRGQNVTFRCDPISEHNRLYWYRQTLGQGPEFLTYFQNEAQLEKSRLLSDRFSAERPKGSFSTLEIQRTEQGDSAMYLCASTSEGGASYEQYFGPGTRLTVT.

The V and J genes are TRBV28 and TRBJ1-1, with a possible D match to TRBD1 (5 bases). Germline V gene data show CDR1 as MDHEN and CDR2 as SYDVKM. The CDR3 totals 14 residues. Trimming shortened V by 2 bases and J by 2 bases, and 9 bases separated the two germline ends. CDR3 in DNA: TGTGCCAGCAGTTTAAGGGGACTCAACACTGAAGCTTTCTTT. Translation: CASSLRGLNTEAFF.